This paragraph reports one T cell receptor (beta chain). This entry belongs to a study of OX40 agonist ivuxolimab in advanced cancers. Clones were read by immunoSEQ multiplex PCR, and TCRdb kept only the in-frame ones, dropping some. Here the sample spans tens of thousands of clones, about four fifths being singletons. Germline CDR1 ENHRY, CDR2 SYGVKD. The CDR3 consists of 15 residues. With 5 bases clipped from V and 3 bases from J, the junction kept 4 bases outside the gene matches. The clonotype was recovered from an adult with an advanced solid tumor such as melanoma, head and neck, liver or kidney cancer. The sample was CD4+ or CD8+ T cells sorted from blood, taken in a trial of the OX40 agonist ivuxolimab. The chain joins TRBV10-3 to TRBJ1-4; TRBD1 matches at 9 bases. The chain's CDR3 is CAISPDRGPNEKLFF. The CDR3 coding sequence is TGTGCCATCAGTCCGGACAGGGGACCTAATGAAAAACTGTTTTTT.